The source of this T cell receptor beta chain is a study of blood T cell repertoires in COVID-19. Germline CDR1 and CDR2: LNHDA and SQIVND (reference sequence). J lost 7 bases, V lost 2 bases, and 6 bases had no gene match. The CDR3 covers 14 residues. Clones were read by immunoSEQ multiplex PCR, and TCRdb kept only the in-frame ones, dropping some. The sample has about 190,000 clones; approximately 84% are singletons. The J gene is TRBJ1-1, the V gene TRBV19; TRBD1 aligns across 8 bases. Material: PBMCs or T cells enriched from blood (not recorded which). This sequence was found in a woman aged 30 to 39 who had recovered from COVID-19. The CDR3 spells CASSIRQGAIEAFF. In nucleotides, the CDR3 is TGTGCCAGTAGTATAAGGCAGGGGGCGATTGAAGCTTTCTTT.